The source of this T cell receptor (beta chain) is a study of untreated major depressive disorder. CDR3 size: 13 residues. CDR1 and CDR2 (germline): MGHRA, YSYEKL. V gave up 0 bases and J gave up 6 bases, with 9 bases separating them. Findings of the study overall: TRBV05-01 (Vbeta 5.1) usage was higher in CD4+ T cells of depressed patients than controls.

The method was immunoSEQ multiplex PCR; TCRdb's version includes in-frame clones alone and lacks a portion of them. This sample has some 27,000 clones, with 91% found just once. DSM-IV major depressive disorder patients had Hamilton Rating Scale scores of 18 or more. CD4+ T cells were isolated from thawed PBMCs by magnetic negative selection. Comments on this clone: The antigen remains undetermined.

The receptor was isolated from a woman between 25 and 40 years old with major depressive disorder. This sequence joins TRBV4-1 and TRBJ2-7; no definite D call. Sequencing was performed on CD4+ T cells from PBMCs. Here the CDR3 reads CASSQDEFSEQYF. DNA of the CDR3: TGCGCCAGCAGCCAAGACGAGTTCTCCGAGCAGTACTTC.